This T cell receptor (beta chain) was retrieved from a study of cytomegalovirus exposure and HLA in healthy donors. Study information: Out of around 360 genotyped donors, about 84% belonged to the Caucasian-associated ancestry cluster.

The germline CDR1 and CDR2 sequences are GTSNPN and SVGIG (reference sequence). Germline trimming cut 3 bases from V and 14 bases from J; bases unmatched to any gene: 11. The CDR3 contains 12 residues. 60 Vbeta and 13 Jbeta primers were used in PCR. The protocol was immunoSEQ multiplex PCR, while the TCRdb copy is restricted to in-frame clones and leaves out a portion. The sample carries approximately 120,000 clones, roughly 80% recorded once. At sampling all donors were nominally healthy, likely with unrecorded immune exposures. This TCR was sampled from a man younger than 35 in good health and CMV-seropositive. Sequenced: PBMCs. This chain links TRBV30 with TRBJ2-5; 8 positions match TRBD2. CDR3 residues: CAWRVDSGMTYF. DNA of the CDR3: TGTGCCTGGAGGGTTGATAGCGGGATGACCTACTTC.